These 4 T cell receptor beta chains share one sample of origin, sequenced in a study of blood T cell repertoires in COVID-19. TCRdb's table, derived via immunoSEQ multiplex PCR, lists solely in-frame clones and lacks some. Among 250,000 to 350,000 clones listed, roughly nine tenths were seen once. The sample taken for sequencing was peripheral blood. These receptor sequences come from a woman aged 50 to 60 who had recovered from COVID-19.

This chain links TRBV7-8 with TRBJ2-7, with D perhaps TRBD1 (5 bases). CDR1 and CDR2 (germline): SGHVS, FQNEAQ. Trimming pared 0 bases from V and 0 bases from J, leaving 18 bases between. The CDR3 extends over 18 amino acids. DNA of the CDR3: TGTGCCAGCAGCTTAGCGAACTGGACACCTCTCCTCTCCTACGAGCAGTACTTC. Its translation is CASSLANWTPLLSYEQYF.

The rearrangement uses TRBV5-6 and TRBJ2-5, with 7 bases matching TRBD1. There are 15 residues in the CDR3. The germline V gene has CDR1 SGHDT and CDR2 YYEEEE. V shed 0 bases and J 4 bases; nucleotides not matched to a gene: 6. Here the CDR3 reads CASSLAGRGIETQYF. The DNA for the CDR3 is TGTGCCAGCAGCTTGGCGGGCAGGGGGATAGAGACCCAGTACTTC.

This clone was observed once. The rearrangement uses TRBV4-3 and TRBJ2-1; 7 nucleotides align to TRBD1. Germline values: CDR1 LGHNA, CDR2 YSLEER. The CDR3 contains 17 residues. Trimming at V came to 3 bases and at J to 1 base, leaving 9 bases not matched to a gene. The CDR3 protein is CASSHYVRDSSYNEQFF. In nucleotides, the CDR3 is TGCGCCAGCAGCCATTATGTCCGGGACAGTTCCTACAATGAGCAGTTCTTC.

V and J are TRBV28 and TRBJ2-4, with 10 bases fitting TRBD1. V shed 5 bases, J shed 7 bases, and the junction held 14 bases outside the gene matches. Germline loops: CDR1 MDHEN, CDR2 SYDVKM. The CDR3 loop spans 17 amino acids. In nucleotides, the CDR3 is TGTGCCAGCAGTAGCGGTGGGACAGGGGTCGGGTTTAACATTCAGTACTTC. It codes for CASSSGGTGVGFNIQYF. The variable domain in full, with the rest retrieved from reference TRBV28 and TRBJ2-4, is DVKVTQSSRYLVKRTGEKVFLECVQDMDHENMFWYRQDPGLGLRLIYFSYDVKMKEKGDIPEGYSVSREKKERFSLILESASTNQTSMYLCASSSGGTGVGFNIQYFGAGTRLSVL.